This T cell receptor (beta chain) was documented in a study of lymphopenia after photon versus proton radiotherapy. Study results and caveats: Post-nadir TCR diversity decline inversely tracked overall survival among those who died.

Produced via immunoSEQ multiplex PCR; TCRdb's table is partial and in-frame only. The data contain 70,000 or so clones, around 93% of them singletons. Germline V gives CDR1 SEHNR, CDR2 FQNEAQ (reference sequence). Trimming shortened V by 5 bases and J by 4 bases, and 14 bases separated the two germline ends. This CDR3 has 14 amino acids. In the case of this clone: Its matching antigen is unknown.

The chain carries TRBV7-9 and TRBJ1-2; TRBD1 is a possible D gene (6 bases). This receptor was obtained from a woman aged 40 to 50 with cholangiocarcinoma. The sample was peripheral blood, taken from a patient treated with photon-based radiotherapy. The CDR3 here is CASSPGDGLYGYTF. CDR3 bases: TGTGCCAGCAGCCCAGGGGACGGACTCTATGGCTACACCTTC.